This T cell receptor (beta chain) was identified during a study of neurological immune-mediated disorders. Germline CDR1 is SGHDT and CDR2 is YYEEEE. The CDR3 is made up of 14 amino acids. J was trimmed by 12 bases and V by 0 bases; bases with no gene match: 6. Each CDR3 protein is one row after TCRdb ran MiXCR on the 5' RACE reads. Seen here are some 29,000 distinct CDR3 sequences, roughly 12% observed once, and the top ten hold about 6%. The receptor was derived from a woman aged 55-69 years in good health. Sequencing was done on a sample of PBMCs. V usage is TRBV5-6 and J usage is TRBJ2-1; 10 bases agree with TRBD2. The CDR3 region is CASSLGSERGGQFF. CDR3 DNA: TGTGCCAGCAGCTTGGGGTCGGAGCGGGGGGGGCAGTTCTTC.